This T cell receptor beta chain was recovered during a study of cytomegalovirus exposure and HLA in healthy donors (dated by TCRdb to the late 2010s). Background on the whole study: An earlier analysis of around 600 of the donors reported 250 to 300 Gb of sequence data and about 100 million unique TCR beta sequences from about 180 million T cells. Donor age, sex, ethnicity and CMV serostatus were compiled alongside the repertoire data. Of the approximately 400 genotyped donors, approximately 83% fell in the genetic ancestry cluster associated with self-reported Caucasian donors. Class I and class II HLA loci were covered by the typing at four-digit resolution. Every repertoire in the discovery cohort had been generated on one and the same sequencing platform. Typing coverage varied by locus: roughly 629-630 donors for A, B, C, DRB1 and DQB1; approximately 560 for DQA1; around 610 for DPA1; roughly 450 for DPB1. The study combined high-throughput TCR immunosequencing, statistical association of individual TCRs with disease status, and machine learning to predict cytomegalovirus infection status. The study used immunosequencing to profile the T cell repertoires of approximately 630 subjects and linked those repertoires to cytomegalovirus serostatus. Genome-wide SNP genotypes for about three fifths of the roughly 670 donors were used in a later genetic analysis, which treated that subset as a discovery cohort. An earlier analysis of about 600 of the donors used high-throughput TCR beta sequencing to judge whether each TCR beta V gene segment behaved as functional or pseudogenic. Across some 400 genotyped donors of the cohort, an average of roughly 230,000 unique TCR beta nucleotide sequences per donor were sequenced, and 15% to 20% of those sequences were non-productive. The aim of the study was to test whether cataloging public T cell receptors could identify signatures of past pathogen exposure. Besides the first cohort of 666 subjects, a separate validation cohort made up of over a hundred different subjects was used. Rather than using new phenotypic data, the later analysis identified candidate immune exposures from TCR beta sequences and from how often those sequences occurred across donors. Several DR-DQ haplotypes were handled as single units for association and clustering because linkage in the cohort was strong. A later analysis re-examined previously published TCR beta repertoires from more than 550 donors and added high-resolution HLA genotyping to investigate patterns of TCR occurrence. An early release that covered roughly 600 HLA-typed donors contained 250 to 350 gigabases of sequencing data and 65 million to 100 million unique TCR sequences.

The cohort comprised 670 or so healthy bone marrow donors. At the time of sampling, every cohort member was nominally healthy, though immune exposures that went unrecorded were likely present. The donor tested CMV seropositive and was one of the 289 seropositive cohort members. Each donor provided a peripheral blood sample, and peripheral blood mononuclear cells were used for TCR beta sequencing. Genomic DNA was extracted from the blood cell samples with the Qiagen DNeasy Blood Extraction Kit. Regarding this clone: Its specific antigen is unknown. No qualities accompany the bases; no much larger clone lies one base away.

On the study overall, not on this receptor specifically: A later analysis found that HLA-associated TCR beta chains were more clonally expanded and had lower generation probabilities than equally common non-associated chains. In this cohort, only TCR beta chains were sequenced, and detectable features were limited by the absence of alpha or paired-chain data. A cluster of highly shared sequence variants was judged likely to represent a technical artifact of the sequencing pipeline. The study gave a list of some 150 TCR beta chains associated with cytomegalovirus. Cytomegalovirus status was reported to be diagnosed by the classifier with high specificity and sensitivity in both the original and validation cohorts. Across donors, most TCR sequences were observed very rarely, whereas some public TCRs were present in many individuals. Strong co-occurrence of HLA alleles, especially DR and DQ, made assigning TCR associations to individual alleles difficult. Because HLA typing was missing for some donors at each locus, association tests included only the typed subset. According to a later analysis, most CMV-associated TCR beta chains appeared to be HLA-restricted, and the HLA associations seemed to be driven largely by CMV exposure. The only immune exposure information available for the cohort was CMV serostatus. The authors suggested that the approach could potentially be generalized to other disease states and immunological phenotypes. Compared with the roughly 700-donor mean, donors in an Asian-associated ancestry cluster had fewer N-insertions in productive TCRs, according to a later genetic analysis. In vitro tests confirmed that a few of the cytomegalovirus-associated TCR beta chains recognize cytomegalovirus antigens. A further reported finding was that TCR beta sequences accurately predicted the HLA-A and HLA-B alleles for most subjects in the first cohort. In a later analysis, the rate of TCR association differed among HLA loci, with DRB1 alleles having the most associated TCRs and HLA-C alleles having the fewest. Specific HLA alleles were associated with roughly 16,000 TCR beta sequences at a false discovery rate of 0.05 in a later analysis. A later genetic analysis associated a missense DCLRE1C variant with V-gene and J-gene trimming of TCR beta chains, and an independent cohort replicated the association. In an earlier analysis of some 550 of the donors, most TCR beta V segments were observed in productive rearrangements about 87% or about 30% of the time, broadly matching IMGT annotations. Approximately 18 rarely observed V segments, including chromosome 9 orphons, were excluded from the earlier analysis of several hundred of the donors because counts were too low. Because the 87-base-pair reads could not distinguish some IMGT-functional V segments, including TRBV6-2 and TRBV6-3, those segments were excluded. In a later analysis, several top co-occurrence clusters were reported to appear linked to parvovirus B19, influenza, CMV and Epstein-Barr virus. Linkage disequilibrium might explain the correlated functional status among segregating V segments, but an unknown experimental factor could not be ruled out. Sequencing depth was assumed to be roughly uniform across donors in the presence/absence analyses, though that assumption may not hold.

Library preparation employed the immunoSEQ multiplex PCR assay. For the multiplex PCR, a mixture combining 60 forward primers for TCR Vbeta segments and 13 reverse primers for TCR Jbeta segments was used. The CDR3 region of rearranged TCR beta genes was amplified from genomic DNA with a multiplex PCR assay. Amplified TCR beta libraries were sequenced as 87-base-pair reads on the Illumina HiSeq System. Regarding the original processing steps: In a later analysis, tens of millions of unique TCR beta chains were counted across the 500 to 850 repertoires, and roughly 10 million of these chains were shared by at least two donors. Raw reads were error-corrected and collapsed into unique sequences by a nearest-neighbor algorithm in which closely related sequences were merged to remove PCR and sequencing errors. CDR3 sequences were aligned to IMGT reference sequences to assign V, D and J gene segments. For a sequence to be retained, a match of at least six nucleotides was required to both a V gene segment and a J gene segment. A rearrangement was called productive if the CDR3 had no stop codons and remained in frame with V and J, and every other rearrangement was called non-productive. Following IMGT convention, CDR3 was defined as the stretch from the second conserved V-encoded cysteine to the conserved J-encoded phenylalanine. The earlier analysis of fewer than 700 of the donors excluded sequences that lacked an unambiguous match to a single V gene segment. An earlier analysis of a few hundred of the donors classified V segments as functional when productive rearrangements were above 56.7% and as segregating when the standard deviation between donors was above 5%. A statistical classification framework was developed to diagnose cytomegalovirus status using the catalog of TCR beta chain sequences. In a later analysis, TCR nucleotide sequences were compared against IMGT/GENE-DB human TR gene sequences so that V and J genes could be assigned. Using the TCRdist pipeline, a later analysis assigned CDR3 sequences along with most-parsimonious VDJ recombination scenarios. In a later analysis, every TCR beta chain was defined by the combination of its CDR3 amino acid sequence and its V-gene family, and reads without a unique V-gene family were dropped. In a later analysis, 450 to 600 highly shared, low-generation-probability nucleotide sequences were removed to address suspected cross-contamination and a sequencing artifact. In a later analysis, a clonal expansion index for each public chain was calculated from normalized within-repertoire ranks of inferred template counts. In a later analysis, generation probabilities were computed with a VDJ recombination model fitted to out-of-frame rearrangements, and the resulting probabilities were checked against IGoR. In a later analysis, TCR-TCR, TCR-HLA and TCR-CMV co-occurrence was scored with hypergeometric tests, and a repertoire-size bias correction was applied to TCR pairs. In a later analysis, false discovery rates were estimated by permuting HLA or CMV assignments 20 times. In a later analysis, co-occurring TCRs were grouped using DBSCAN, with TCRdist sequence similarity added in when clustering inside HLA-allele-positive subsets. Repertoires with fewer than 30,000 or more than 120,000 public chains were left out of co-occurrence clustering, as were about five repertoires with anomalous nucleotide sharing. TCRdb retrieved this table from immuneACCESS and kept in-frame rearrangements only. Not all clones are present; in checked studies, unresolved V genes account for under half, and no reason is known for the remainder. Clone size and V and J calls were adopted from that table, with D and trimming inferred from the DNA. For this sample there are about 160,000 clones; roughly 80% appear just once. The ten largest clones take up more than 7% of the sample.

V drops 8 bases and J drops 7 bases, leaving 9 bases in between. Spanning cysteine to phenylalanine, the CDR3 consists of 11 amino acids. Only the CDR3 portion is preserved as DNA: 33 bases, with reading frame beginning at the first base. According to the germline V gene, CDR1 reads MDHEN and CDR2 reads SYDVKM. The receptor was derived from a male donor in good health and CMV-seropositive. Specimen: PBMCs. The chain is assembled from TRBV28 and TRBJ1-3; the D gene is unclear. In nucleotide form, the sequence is TGTGCCAGCGAGGGCGGGAACACCATATATTTT. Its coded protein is CASEGGNTIYF.